This T cell receptor beta chain was observed in a study of T cells expressing NK-cell markers. Overall study context: The sequencing cohort of eight donors included seven HCMV-seropositive individuals and one seronegative individual. Study-level results: Over 5 donors showed dominant NKG2C+ clonotypes comprising about 1.0-7.5% of their CD8+ T cells.

The CDR3 is made up of 15 amino acids. Germline CDR1 reads MDHEN; CDR2 reads SYDVKM. As to this clonotype: No antigen is known for it.

TCRdb re-analyzed the 5' RACE reads; it lists each CDR3 protein once, without DNA. The table for this sample gives under 500,000 distinct CDR3 sequences. The receptor was derived from a woman between 18 and 70 years old in good health. The specimen sequenced was blood T cells: a sorted CD56 or NKG2C T cell subset, CD4+ or CD8+ T cells, or bulk PBMC T cells (not recorded which). The J gene is TRBJ1-1, the V gene TRBV28. CDR3 residues: CASSLWGRSDTEAFF.